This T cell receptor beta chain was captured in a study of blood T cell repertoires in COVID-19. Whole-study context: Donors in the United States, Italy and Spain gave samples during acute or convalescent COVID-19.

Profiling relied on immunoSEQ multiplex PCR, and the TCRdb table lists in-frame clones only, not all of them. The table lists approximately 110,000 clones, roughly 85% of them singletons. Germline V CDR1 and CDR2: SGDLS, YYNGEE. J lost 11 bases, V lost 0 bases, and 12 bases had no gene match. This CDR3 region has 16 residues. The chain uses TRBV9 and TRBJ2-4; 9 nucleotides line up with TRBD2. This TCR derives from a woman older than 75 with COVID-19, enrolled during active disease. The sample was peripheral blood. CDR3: CASSVDDGAGGLFQYF. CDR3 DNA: TGTGCCAGCAGCGTAGATGACGGGGCGGGAGGGCTTTTTCAGTACTTC. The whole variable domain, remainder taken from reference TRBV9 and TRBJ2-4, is DSGVTQTPKHLITATGQRVTLRCSPRSGDLSVYWYQQSLDQGLQFLIQYYNGEERAKGNILERFSAQQFPDLHSELNLSSLELGDSALYFCASSVDDGAGGLFQYFGAGTRLSVL.